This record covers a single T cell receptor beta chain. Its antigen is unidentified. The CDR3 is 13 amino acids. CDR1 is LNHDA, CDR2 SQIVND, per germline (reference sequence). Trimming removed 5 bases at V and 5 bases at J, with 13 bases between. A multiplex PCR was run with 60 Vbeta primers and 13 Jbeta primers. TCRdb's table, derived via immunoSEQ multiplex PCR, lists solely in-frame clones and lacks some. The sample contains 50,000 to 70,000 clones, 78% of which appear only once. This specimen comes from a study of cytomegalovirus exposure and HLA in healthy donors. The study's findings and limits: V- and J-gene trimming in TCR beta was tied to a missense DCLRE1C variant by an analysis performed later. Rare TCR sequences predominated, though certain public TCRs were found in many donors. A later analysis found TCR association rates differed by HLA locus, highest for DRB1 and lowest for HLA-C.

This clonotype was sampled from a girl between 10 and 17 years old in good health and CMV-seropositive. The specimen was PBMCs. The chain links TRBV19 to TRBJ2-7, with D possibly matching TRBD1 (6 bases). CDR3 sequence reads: CASSSYRANEQYF. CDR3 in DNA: TGTGCCAGTAGTTCTTACAGGGCCAACGAGCAGTACTTC.